The next 8 T cell receptor beta chains were all read from a single sample in a study of blood T cell repertoires in COVID-19. Sequencing used immunoSEQ multiplex PCR; TCRdb keeps in-frame clones, though not all of them. The table records 80,000 or so clones, roughly 86% of them present only once. The sample taken for sequencing was peripheral blood. Receptor source: a woman aged 55-69 years with acute or convalescent COVID-19.

This clone has just a few counts. The chain carries TRBV3-1 (or the pseudogene TRBV3-2) and TRBJ1-4; D is possibly TRBD1 (5 bases). The germline CDR1 and CDR2 sequences are LGHDT and YNNKEL (reference sequence). The CDR3 is 14 residues long. Trimming took off 6 bases at V and 5 bases at J, with 13 bases between the two ends. The CDR3 here is CASRKGQENEKLFF. In DNA, the CDR3 is TGTGCCAGCAGGAAGGGGCAGGAGAATGAAAAACTGTTTTTT.

The chain joins TRBV6-1 to TRBJ1-1, with TRBD1 matching 8 bases. The V and J ends lost 4 bases and 2 bases, in that order; junction bases with no gene match: 9. The length of the CDR3 is 16 residues. Germline CDR1 reads MNHNS; CDR2 reads SASEGT. The CDR3 nucleotides read TGTGCCAGCAGTGGGGGACCGGGACAGGTTAACACTGAAGCTTTCTTT. Translated: CASSGGPGQVNTEAFF.

The table lists this clone with a few counts. The V call is TRBV3-1 (or the pseudogene TRBV3-2), the J call TRBJ1-4; D may be TRBD1 (5 bases). Per germline, CDR1 LGHDT and CDR2 YNNKEL (reference sequence). Trimming cost V 0 bases and J 1 base, with 21 bases left between them. The CDR3 covers 20 residues. CDR3 region: CASSQDRELGEGGTNEKLFF. The CDR3 DNA follows: TGTGCCAGCAGCCAAGACCGCGAGTTAGGGGAGGGAGGAACTAATGAAAAACTGTTTTTT.

The chain recombines TRBV7-9 with TRBJ2-3; D perhaps matches TRBD2 (6 bases). V shed 7 bases and J shed 2 bases, with 22 bases lying between them. The germline V gene encodes CDR1 SEHNR and CDR2 FQNEAQ (reference sequence). The length of the CDR3 is 17 residues. The CDR3 protein is CASTRGLGGTSTDTQYF. The CDR3 DNA sequence: TGTGCCAGCACCAGAGGGCTCGGCGGGACCTCCACAGATACGCAGTATTTT.

The chain is built from TRBV6-5 and TRBJ1-2, with a possible D match to TRBD1 (5 bases). Germline values: CDR1 MNHEY, CDR2 SVGAGI. The CDR3 runs 15 residues. Trimming left V 4 bases short and J 4 bases short, with 16 bases between. The chain's CDR3 is CASSFRKPDSYGYTF. In DNA, the CDR3 is TGTGCCAGCAGTTTCCGGAAACCTGACAGCTATGGCTACACCTTC.

The rearrangement uses TRBV6-1 and TRBJ2-3, with D tentatively TRBD1 (5 bases). This CDR3 is 14 amino acids long. V lost 2 bases and J lost 1, with 7 bases in between. Germline loops: CDR1 MNHNS, CDR2 SASEGT. Here the CDR3 DNA reads TGTGCCAGCAGTGAACAAGGGGGCACAGATACGCAGTATTTT. Translated: CASSEQGGTDTQYF.

V and J are TRBV28 and TRBJ2-2, with TRBD1 identical over 8 bases. Per the germline V gene, CDR1 is MDHEN and CDR2 is SYDVKM. The ends lost 1 base at V and 2 bases at J; junction bases unmatched: 6. There are 17 residues in the CDR3. As DNA, the CDR3 is TGTGCCAGCAGTTTATCCGGGCAGGGGGCTAACACCGGGGAGCTGTTTTTT. Translating gives CASSLSGQGANTGELFF.

The chain couples TRBV3-1 (or the pseudogene TRBV3-2) to TRBJ2-7; D unclear. Trimming pared 1 base from V and 10 bases from J, leaving 17 bases between. Germline V gives CDR1 LGHDT, CDR2 YNNKEL (reference sequence). There are 14 residues in the CDR3. CDR3 bases: TGTGCCAGCAGCCAAGGCTTAAGATGGGCAGCTCAGTACTTC. This translates into CASSQGLRWAAQYF.